Here is one T cell receptor (beta chain) with its context. The target antigen is unknown. This sample stems from a study of post-analysis software for immune sequencing data. About the research overall: Relapsing-remitting, secondary progressive and progressive-relapsing courses of multiple sclerosis were included.

Trimming removed 5 bases from V and 8 bases from J, with 13 bases in between. This CDR3 comprises 12 residues. Germline V gene sequence: CDR1 DFQATT, CDR2 SNEGSKA (reference sequence). Prepared TCR beta cDNA libraries contained unique molecular identifiers. MiXCR, applied by TCRdb to the PCR reads, yields one record per CDR3 protein. Of 600,000 to 750,000 distinct CDR3 sequences in the sample, 59% are singletons; the top ten hold approximately 11%. General observations from the study: There was significantly lower normalized Chao1 diversity in multiple sclerosis patients than in controls. Compared with controls, patients had more of about 5 TRBV segments, including TRBV5-6, TRBV5-1 and TRBV20-1.

The chain combines TRBV20-1 with TRBJ2-1; D may correspond to TRBD1 or TRBD2 (6 bases each). The TCR sequence derives from a girl aged 2 to 10 with multiple sclerosis. The source material was blood. The CDR3 region is CSARTGADEQFF. In nucleotides, the CDR3 is TGCAGTGCTCGAACGGGGGCGGATGAGCAGTTCTTC.